These T cell receptor beta chains were read from a single sample in a study of regulatory and conventional T cells in RAG deficiency. The repertoire was sequenced with immunoSEQ multiplex PCR; TCRdb's copy has only in-frame clones and lacks some. The profile shows tens of thousands of clones, around 89% of them singletons. This sample also appeared in a second study, on regulatory T cells.

Specimen: CD4+ effector T cells sorted from blood. The receptors here all came from a human donor in good health. CDR3s include the opening cysteine and the closing phenylalanine or tryptophan. A D gene is named only where the DNA matches it firmly. The listing skips clone size in some rows; elsewhere it reads once, few, many or a size class.

V,size,J,D,DNA,CDR3
TRBV5-4,-,TRBJ2-5,-,TGTGCCAGCAGCAATACCCCACGCAGGGCTGGTCAAGAGACCCAGTACTTC,CASSNTPRRAGQETQYF
TRBV15,-,TRBJ1-2,TRBD1,TGTGCCACCAGCGGAACAGGGGAAGCTAACTATGGCTACACCTTC,CATSGTGEANYGYTF
TRBV2,-,TRBJ2-3,-,TGTGCCAGCTTTAGATTTTCTGGGGGCCCAGATACGCAGTATTTT,CASFRFSGGPDTQYF
TRBV7-4,-,TRBJ2-7,-,TGTGCCAGCAGCTTAAGTGGGGCGGATAGCTCCTACGAGCAGTACTTC,CASSLSGADSSYEQYF
TRBV7-8,-,TRBJ2-7,TRBD2,TGTGCCAGCAGTTTCCTAGCGGGCGGGAAAACTGACGAGCAGTACTTC,CASSFLAGGKTDEQYF
TRBV16,-,TRBJ1-2,-,TGTGCCAGCAGCGATGTCAAGATCGTTAGAAAGACCTATGGCTACACCTTC,CASSDVKIVRKTYGYTF
TRBV29-1,-,TRBJ1-1,TRBD1,TGCAGCGGCGGGACAGGGCGGACTGAAGCTTTCTTT,CSGGTGRTEAFF
TRBV9,-,TRBJ1-1,-,TGTGCCAGCAGCCCCCCCTCTGACAGTGAAGCTTTCTTT,CASSPPSDSEAFF
TRBV6-1,few,TRBJ1-1,-,TGTGCCAGCAGTACCCCGGGGAACGGGAACACTGAAGCTTTCTTT,CASSTPGNGNTEAFF
TRBV9,-,TRBJ1-1,TRBD1,TGTGCCAGCACCGAGGCAGGGGGCAACACTGAAGCTTTCTTT,CASTEAGGNTEAFF